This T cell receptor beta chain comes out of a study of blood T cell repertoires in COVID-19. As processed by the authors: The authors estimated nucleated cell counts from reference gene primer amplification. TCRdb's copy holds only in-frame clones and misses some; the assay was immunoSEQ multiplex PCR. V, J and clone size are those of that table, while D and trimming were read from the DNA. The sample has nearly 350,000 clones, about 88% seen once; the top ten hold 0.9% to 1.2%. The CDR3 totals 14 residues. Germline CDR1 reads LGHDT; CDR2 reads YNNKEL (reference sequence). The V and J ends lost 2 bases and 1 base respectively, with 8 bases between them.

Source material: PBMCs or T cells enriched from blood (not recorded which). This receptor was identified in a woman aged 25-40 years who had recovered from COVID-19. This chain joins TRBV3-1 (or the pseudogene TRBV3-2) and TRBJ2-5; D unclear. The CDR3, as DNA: TGTGCCAGCAGCCAACCCGGGTTCCAAGAGACCCAGTACTTC. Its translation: CASSQPGFQETQYF.